Following are 3 T cell receptor beta chains from one sample sequenced in a study of blood T cell repertoires in COVID-19. Produced via immunoSEQ multiplex PCR; TCRdb's table is partial and in-frame only. The sample includes about 480,000 clones, approximately 90% of them seen just once. The specimen was peripheral blood. The receptors come from a woman aged 30 to 39 with acute or convalescent COVID-19.

The chain employs TRBV19 and TRBJ1-4, with D perhaps matching TRBD1 (6 bases). The CDR3 totals 15 residues. Germline V gene lookup returns CDR1 LNHDA and CDR2 SQIVND (reference sequence). V was shortened by 6 bases and J by 0 bases, with 11 bases between the two germline ends. The CDR3: CASSLQGTTNEKLFF. The CDR3 DNA follows: TGTGCCAGTAGCCTACAGGGTACAACTAATGAAAAACTGTTTTTT.

Details on this clone: Its ends do not fully match the called genes, so a read error is possible. The chain combines TRBV6-4 with TRBJ1-6; D gene ambiguous. Germline V CDR1 and CDR2: MRHNA, SNTAGT. CDR3 length equals 16 residues. The CDR3 DNA reads as TGTGCCAACAGTGAAGCCGGCAACTACTATAATTCACCCCTCCACTTT. It specifies CANSEAGNYYNSPLHF.

The rearrangement uses TRBV28 and TRBJ1-5; TRBD1 is a possible D gene (5 bases). The V end lost 6 bases, the J end lost 0 bases, and 15 bases lay between the germline ends. CDR3 size: 16 residues. Germline values: CDR1 MDHEN, CDR2 SYDVKM. CDR3 residues: CASSLGGARSNQPQHF. DNA for the CDR3: TGTGCCAGCAGCCTGGGAGGGGCGCGTAGCAATCAGCCCCAGCATTTT. Looking up the rest from reference TRBV28 and TRBJ1-5 gives the full variable domain: DVKVTQSSRYLVKRTGEKVFLECVQDMDHENMFWYRQDPGLGLRLIYFSYDVKMKEKGDIPEGYSVSREKKERFSLILESASTNQTSMYLCASSLGGARSNQPQHFGDGTRLSIL.